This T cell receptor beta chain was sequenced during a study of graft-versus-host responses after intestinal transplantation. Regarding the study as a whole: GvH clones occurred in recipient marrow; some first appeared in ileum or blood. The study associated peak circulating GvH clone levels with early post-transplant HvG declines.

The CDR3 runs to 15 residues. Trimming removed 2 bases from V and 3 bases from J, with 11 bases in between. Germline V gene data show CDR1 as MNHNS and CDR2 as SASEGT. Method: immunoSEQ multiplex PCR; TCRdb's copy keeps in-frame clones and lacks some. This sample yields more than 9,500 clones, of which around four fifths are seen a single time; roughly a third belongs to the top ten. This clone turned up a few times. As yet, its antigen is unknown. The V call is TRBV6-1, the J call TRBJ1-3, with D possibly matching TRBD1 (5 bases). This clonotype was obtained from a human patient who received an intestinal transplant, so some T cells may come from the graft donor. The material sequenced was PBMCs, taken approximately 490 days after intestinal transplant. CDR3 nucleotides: TGTGCCAGCAGTGAATCGGTGACAGTTGGAAACACCATATATTTT. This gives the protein CASSESVTVGNTIYF.